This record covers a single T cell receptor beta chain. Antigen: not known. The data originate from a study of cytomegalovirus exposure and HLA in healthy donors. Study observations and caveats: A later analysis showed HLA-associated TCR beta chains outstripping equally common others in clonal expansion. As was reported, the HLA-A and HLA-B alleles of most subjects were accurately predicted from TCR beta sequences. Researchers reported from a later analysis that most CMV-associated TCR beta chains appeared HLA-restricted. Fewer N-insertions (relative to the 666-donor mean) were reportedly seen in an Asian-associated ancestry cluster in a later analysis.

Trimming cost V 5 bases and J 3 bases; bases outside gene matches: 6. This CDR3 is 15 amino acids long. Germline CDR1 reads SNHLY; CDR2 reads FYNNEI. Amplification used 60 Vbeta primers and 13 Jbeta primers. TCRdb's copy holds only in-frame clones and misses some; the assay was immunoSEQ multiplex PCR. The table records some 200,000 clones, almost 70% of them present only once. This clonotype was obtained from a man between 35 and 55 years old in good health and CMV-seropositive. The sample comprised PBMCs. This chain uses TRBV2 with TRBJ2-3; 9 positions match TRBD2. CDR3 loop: CASSMAGGLTDTQYF. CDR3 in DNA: TGTGCCAGCAGTATGGCGGGGGGGCTTACAGATACGCAGTATTTT.